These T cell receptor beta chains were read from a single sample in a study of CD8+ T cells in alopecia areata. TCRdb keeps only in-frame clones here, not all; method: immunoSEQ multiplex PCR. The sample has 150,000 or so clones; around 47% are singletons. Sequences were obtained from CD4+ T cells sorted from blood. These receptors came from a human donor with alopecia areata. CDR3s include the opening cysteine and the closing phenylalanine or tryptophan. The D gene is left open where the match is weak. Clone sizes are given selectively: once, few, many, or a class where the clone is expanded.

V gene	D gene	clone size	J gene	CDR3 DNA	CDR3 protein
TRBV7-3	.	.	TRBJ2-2	TGTGCCAGCAGCTTAGCGCCCGGACACCTCACCGGGGAGCTGTTTTTT	CASSLAPGHLTGELFF
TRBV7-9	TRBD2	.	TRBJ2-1	TGTGCCAGCAGCCGAAAACTAGCGGAGCCGCGGGATGAGCAGTTCTTC	CASSRKLAEPRDEQFF
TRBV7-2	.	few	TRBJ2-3	TGTGCCAGCAGCTTCTTCACAGATACGCAGTATTTT	CASSFFTDTQYF
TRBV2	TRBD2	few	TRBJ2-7	TGTGCCAGCAGAGAAGCGGGAGGGCCAAGAGACGAGCAGTACTTC	CASREAGGPRDEQYF
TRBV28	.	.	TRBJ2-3	TGTGCCACCAAGGCGTTGGGCACAGATACGCAGTATTTT	CATKALGTDTQYF
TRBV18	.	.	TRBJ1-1	TGTGCCAGCTCACCACCGCCGGGGGGGAACACTGAAGCTTTCTTT	CASSPPPGGNTEAFF
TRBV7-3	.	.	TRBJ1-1	TGTGCCAGCAGCCCTAGGGGTGTGGCTGAAGCTTTCTTT	CASSPRGVAEAFF
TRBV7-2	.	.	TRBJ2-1	TGTGCCAGCAGCTTATCATCCTACAATGAGCAGTTCTTC	CASSLSSYNEQFF
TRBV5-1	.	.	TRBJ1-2	TGCGCCAGCAGCTTGGGCGGTAACTATGGCTACACCTTC	CASSLGGNYGYTF
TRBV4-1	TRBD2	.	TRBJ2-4	TGCGCCAGCAGGGGTAGCGGGAGGGCCGGGGAAAACATTCAGTACTTC	CASRGSGRAGENIQYF
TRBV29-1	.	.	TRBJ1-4	TGCAGCGTTGTGCGCCAGAAGGGTGAAAAACTGTTTTTT	CSVVRQKGEKLFF
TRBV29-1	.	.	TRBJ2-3	TGCAGCGTAACACGATCTAGCACAGATACGCAGTATTTT	CSVTRSSTDTQYF
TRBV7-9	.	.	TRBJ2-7	TGTGCCAGCACCCCAAGGGGGCTAGCGGTAATCTACGAGCAGTACTTC	CASTPRGLAVIYEQYF
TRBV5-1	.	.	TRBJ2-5	TGCGCCAGCAGCCAAGGGGCGCAGAAGGCGGAGACCCAGTACTTC	CASSQGAQKAETQYF
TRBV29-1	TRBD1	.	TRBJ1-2	TGCAGCGCCACAGGGGGCGGAAGCTATGGCTACACCTTC	CSATGGGSYGYTF
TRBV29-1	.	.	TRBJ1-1	TGCAGCGTTGTTACAATCCTCCCGAACACTGAAGCTTTCTTT	CSVVTILPNTEAFF
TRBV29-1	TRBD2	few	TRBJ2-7	TGCAGCGTTGGTGGACTAGCGGGACCTGGTGAGCAGTACTTC	CSVGGLAGPGEQYF
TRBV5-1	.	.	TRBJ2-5	TGCGCCAGCAGCCCCCAGGGCGAAGAGACCCAGTACTTC	CASSPQGEETQYF
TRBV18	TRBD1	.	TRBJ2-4	TGTGCCAGCTCACTATCTGGACAGGGTGCCAAAAACATTCAGTACTTC	CASSLSGQGAKNIQYF
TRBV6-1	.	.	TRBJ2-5	TGTGCCAGCAGCAGACAGCAAGAGACCCAGTACTTC	CASSRQQETQYF
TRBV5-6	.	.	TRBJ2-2	TGTGCCAGCAGCTTGGTGCCGAACACCGGGGAGCTGTTTTTT	CASSLVPNTGELFF
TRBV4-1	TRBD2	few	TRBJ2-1	TGCGCCAGCAGCCTCACTAGCGGGGGATACAATGAGCAGTTCTTC	CASSLTSGGYNEQFF
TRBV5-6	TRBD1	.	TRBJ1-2	TGTGCCAGCAGCATGAGGACAGGAGCTAACTATGGCTACACCTTC	CASSMRTGANYGYTF
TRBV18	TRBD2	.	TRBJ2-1	TGTGCCAGCTCACCACCACTAGCGGGCTACAATGAGCAGTTCTTC	CASSPPLAGYNEQFF
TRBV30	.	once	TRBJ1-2	TGTGCCTGGAATGTAGGAGGCTATGGCTACACCTTC	CAWNVGGYGYTF
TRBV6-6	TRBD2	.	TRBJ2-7	TGTGCCAGCAGTTATGCGGGAGTCCATCACGAGCAGTACTTC	CASSYAGVHHEQYF
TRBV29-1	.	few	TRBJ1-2	TGCAGCGTTGAAGGGGTCGGGGTCGCACCATATGGCTACACCTTC	CSVEGVGVAPYGYTF
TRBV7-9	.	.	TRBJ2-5	TGTGCCAGCAGCGCCTACAAGTACCAAGAGACCCAGTACTTC	CASSAYKYQETQYF
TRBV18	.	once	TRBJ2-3	TGTGCCAGCCACCTTCCCCCTCCAAATACGCAGTATTTT	CASHLPPPNTQYF
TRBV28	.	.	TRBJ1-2	TGTGCCAGCACTGCTGGCTATGGCTACACCTTC	CASTAGYGYTF
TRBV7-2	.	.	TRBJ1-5	TGTGCCAGCAGCGTGAGGGGGAATCAGCCCCAGCATTTT	CASSVRGNQPQHF
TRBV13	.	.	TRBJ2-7	TGTGCCAGCAGCTTAACCGGCTACGAGCAGTACTTC	CASSLTGYEQYF
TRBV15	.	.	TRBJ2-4	TGTGCCACCGGTACAGGGAGGTTAGCCAAAAACATTCAGTACTTC	CATGTGRLAKNIQYF
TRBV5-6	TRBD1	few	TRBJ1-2	TGTGCCAGCAGCTTACACGGGACAGCAGCCTTCTATGGCTACACCTTC	CASSLHGTAAFYGYTF
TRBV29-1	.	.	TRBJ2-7	TGCAGCGTTGACGTGGACAGCAACGAGCAGTACTTC	CSVDVDSNEQYF
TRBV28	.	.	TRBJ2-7	TGTGCCAGCCGAGGGGGTAACGAGCAGTACTTC	CASRGGNEQYF
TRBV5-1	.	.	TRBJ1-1	TGCGCCAGCAGCTTGGATTTCGCCGCAGGAAACACTGAAGCTTTCTTT	CASSLDFAAGNTEAFF
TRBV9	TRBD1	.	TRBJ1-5	TGTGCCAGCAGCCCCTGGGACAGTAGCAATCAGCCCCAGCATTTT	CASSPWDSSNQPQHF
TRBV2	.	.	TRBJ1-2	TGTGCCAGCAGGGGGAGGGGATTACATGGCTACACCTTC	CASRGRGLHGYTF
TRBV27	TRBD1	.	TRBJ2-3	TGTGCCAGCAGCCACAGGGGGCAGGGAGATACGCAGTATTTT	CASSHRGQGDTQYF
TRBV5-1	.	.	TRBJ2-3	TGCGCCAGCAGTGCAAGGCCATTAACCACAGATACGCAGTATTTT	CASSARPLTTDTQYF